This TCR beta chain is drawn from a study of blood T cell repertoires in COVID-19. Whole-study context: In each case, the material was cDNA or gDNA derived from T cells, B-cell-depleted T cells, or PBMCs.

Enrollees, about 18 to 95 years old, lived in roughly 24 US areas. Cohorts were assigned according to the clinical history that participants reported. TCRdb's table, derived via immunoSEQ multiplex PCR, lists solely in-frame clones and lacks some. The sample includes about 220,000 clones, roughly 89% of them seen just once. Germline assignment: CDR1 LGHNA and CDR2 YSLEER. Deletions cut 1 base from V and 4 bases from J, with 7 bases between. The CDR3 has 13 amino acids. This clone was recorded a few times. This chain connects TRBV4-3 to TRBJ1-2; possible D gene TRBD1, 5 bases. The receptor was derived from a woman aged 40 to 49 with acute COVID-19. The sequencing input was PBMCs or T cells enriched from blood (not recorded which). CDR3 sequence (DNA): TGCGCCAGCAGCCAAGGACAGAGCTATGGCTACACCTTC. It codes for CASSQGQSYGYTF.